The 7 T cell receptor beta chains reported below all come from one sample, sequenced in a study of T cells in Graves' hyperthyroidism and ophthalmopathy. TCR beta CDR3 sequences were amplified from RNA transcripts. In the first-round RT-PCR of the TCR CDR3, the HTBI primer set was used. TCRdb processed the multiplex PCR reads anew with MiXCR; each CDR3 protein has one entry. The sample records about 600,000 distinct CDR3 sequences, about a sixth being singletons. Sequencing was done on a sample of blood. Receptors were obtained from a woman aged 40-49 years with Graves' ophthalmopathy.

At least ten counts were recorded for this clonotype. V usage is TRBV5-5 and J usage is TRBJ2-5; the D gene could be TRBD1 or TRBD2 (5 bases each). Germline V gene sequence: CDR1 SGHKS, CDR2 YYEKEE (reference sequence). The V end lost 4 bases, the J end lost 5 bases, and 15 bases lay between the germline ends. The CDR3 sequence is 14 residues long. The CDR3 loop reads CASSLPGTGETQYF. The CDR3 DNA is TGTGCCAGCAGCCTACCCGGGACGGGCGAGACCCAGTACTTC.

Only a few counts were recorded for this clonotype. The chain is built from TRBV7-3 and TRBJ2-1; D not resolved. Germline loops: CDR1 SGHTA, CDR2 FQGTGA. CDR3 length equals 14 residues. V lost 1 base and J lost 6, with 10 bases in between. The CDR3 DNA reads as TGTGCCAGCAGCTTAAAAGCTTGGGGCAATGAGCAGTTCTTC. This gives the protein CASSLKAWGNEQFF.

This clonotype occurred many times. The V and J genes are TRBV2 and TRBJ2-7, with 7 nucleotides matching TRBD1. Per the germline V gene, CDR1 is SNHLY and CDR2 is FYNNEI. The V segment lost 6 bases and the J segment 6 bases; nucleotides outside the gene matches: 8. This CDR3 is 13 amino acids long. CDR3 nucleotide sequence: TGTGCCAGCAGCATAACTGGGACAGCCGAGCAGTACTTC. It yields the protein CASSITGTAEQYF. The full variable domain, completed using reference TRBV2 and TRBJ2-7, is EPEVTQTPSHQVTQMGQEVILRCVPISNHLYFYWYRQILGQKVEFLVSFYNNEISEKSEIFDDQFSVERPDGSNFTLKIRSTKLEDSAMYFCASSITGTAEQYFGPGTRLTVT.

CDR3: CASSAMGAITDTQYF. CDR3 bases: TGTGCCAGCAGCGCCATGGGGGCGATCACAGATACGCAGTATTTT. V usage is TRBV9 and J usage is TRBJ2-3; a possible D gene is TRBD1 (6 bases). V lost 3 bases and J 2 bases, leaving 13 bases between the germline ends. Germline V CDR1 and CDR2: SGDLS, YYNGEE. This CDR3 region has 15 residues.

There are many counts of this clonotype. The V call is TRBV5-1, the J call TRBJ2-1; unclear D gene. The germline V and J ends were trimmed by 3 bases and 0 bases, with 7 bases remaining between them. Germline CDR1 is SGHRS and CDR2 is YFSETQ. The CDR3 consists of 14 residues. The DNA of the CDR3 is TGCGCCAGCAGCTGGTCCGACTCCTACAATGAGCAGTTCTTC. This translates into CASSWSDSYNEQFF.

This clonotype came up a few times. This rearrangement joins TRBV19 to TRBJ1-5, with 8 bases fitting TRBD1. This CDR3 contains 14 residues. With 7 bases clipped from V and 5 bases from J, the junction kept 7 bases outside the gene matches. The germline V gene encodes CDR1 LNHDA and CDR2 SQIVND (reference sequence). DNA of the CDR3: TGTGCCAGTACCACGGACAGGGAGCATCAGCCCCAGCATTTT. Residues: CASTTDREHQPQHF. Full variable domain (missing parts from reference TRBV19 and TRBJ1-5): DGGITQSPKYLFRKEGQNVTLSCEQNLNHDAMYWYRQDPGQGLRLIYYSQIVNDFQKGDIAEGYSVSREKKESFPLTVTSAQKNPTAFYLCASTTDREHQPQHFGDGTRLSIL.

This clonotype was seen only a few times. This rearrangement joins TRBV6-1 to TRBJ2-5; 10 bases are a match to TRBD1. The trim removed 6 bases at V and 5 bases at J, leaving 6 bases unmatched. The CDR3 length is 14 residues. The germline CDR1 and CDR2 sequences are MNHNS and SASEGT. The CDR3 coding sequence is TGTGCCAGCAGGAGACAGGGGGCAAAGGAGACCCAGTACTTC. Protein sequence: CASRRQGAKETQYF.